The clone carrying this T cell receptor (beta chain) was seen a few times. At the DNA level, this CDR3 is encoded by other sequences in the same sample as well. This specimen comes from a study of shared clonotypes between healthy human individuals. Germline CDR1 and CDR2: GTSNPN and SVGIG (reference sequence). The length of the CDR3 is 14 residues. V lost 0 bases to trimming and J lost 2 bases; unmatched junction nucleotides: 0. Clones were sequenced by immunoSEQ multiplex PCR, and TCRdb holds only the in-frame ones, with some missing. This sample yields over a million clones, of which about three quarters are seen a single time; roughly 1.4% belongs to the top ten.

The sample taken for sequencing was memory CD4+ T cells sorted from blood. Regarding subset: CD45RA-negative fraction. This rearrangement joins TRBV30 to TRBJ1-5, with 8 positions matching TRBD1. This TCR derives from a man aged 18 to 35 in good health. The CDR3 sequence: CAWSVGQGNQPQHF. In DNA, the CDR3 is TGTGCCTGGAGTGTGGGACAGGGCAATCAGCCCCAGCATTTT.